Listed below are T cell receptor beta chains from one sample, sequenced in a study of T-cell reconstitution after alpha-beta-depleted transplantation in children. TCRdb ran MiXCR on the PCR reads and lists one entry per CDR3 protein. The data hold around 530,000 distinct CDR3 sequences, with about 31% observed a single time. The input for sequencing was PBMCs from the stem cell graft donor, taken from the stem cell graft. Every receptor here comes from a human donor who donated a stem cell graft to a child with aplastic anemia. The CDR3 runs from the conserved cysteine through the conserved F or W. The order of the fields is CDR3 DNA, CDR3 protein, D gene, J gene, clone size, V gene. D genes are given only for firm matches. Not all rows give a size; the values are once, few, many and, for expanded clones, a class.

TGCAGCGTTGAAAACGTGGACAGCTATGGCTACACCTTC,CSVENVDSYGYTF,-,TRBJ1-2,-,TRBV29-1
TGTGCCAGCAGCTCCAAGGTGGGAGTAGCGGGAGGTAGCTCCTACAATGAGCAGTTCTTC,CASSSKVGVAGGSSYNEQFF,TRBD2,TRBJ2-1,few,TRBV11-2
TGCAGCGTGGCGCAGGGAGTCCCGCGGGGATGGAATGAGCAGTTCTTC,CSVAQGVPRGWNEQFF,-,TRBJ2-1,few,TRBV29-1
TGTGCCAGCAGTGACAGCTTTGGGGGAGAGGCCCAGTACTTC,CASSDSFGGEAQYF,-,TRBJ2-5,few,TRBV6-1
TGCGCCAGCAGCTTGGTTGCAGGCACCGGGGAGCTGTTTTTT,CASSLVAGTGELFF,-,TRBJ2-2,few,TRBV5-1
TGTGCCTGGAGTGGACCGACCCGTGGCTACACCTTC,CAWSGPTRGYTF,-,TRBJ1-2,few,TRBV30
TGTGCCAGCAGCACCGACAGGGGGCGGGCCTACGAGCAGTACTTC,CASSTDRGRAYEQYF,TRBD1,TRBJ2-7,-,TRBV7-2
TGTGCCAGTAGCGCCGGGACTAGCTCCTACAATGAGCAGTTCTTC,CASSAGTSSYNEQFF,TRBD2,TRBJ2-1,-,TRBV19
TGTGCCAGCAGCCTCAGAAATAGGGAGGGCACTGAAGCTTTCTTT,CASSLRNREGTEAFF,-,TRBJ1-1,-,TRBV6-1
TGTGCCAGCAGTTTGAAGGGACCGGAGACCCAGTACTTC,CASSLKGPETQYF,-,TRBJ2-5,-,TRBV12-3/TRBV12-4